The text below deals with one T cell receptor beta chain. This clone's antigen is unknown. There are no base qualities to consult, and no much larger clone falls within one base. TCRbeta CDR3 regions were amplified from genomic DNA by means of the immunoSEQ Assay, a bias-controlled multiplex PCR. Concerning the study's data processing: Within the assay, amplification of reference gene primers was used to estimate how many nucleated cells each sample contained. To quantify the absolute abundance of each unique TCRbeta CDR3 rearrangement, sequence reads were collapsed and filtered. For each sample, productive Simpson clonality was calculated as the square root of Simpson's diversity index over productive rearrangements. TCRdb stores this immuneACCESS table with in-frame sequences only. Part of the clones is absent; in the studies checked, under half of the shortfall reflects unresolved V genes, and no reason is known for the rest. V and J calls and clone size are copied from that table; D and trimming were computed from the DNA. Here the sample has about 300,000 clones; 70% to 90% occur a single time. The top ten constitute approximately 6% of the sample.

The junction carries 9 bases between V and J, which are trimmed by 7 bases and 2 bases respectively. The germline V gene encodes CDR1 WNHNN and CDR2 SYGVQD (reference sequence). Spanning cysteine to phenylalanine, the CDR3 consists of 12 amino acids. Only the CDR3 part of the read is kept: 36 bases, read in frame from the first base. The data originate from a study of blood T cell repertoires in COVID-19 (dated by TCRdb to the early 2020s). The study in broad terms: Samples covering the acute and convalescent phases of COVID-19 were provided by collaborators in the United States, Italy and Spain. The sample metadata nearly always contained a de-identified subject ID, COVID-19 status, age in years and sex. Deeply sampled blood TCRbeta repertoires from subjects exposed to, actively infected with, or recovered from COVID-19 were included in the dataset. The repertoires were released in a freely available public database meant as a resource for research on the immune response to SARS-CoV-2. Where HLA class I and class II types were available, the types were taken from metadata supplied by the sample provider, not from assay-based typing. The prospective study material was composed of cDNA or gDNA derived from T cells, B-cell-depleted T cells, or PBMCs. The samples were drawn from two sources: the first 160 participants of the ongoing ImmuneRACE study, and 1,000 to 1,500 subjects contributed by 6 global collaborators. General findings and caveats noted by the study authors: The quantity of clinical and demographic metadata differed by source and by participant and was supplied without curation.

In Seattle, one collaborating source enrolled patients while the infection was active and tracked those patients longitudinally over the course of disease. Collaborating institutions collected whole blood in K2EDTA tubes following their own protocols. For TCRbeta analysis, collaborators shipped samples as frozen whole blood, isolated PBMCs, or DNA extracted from either of those sample types. Sequenced material: peripheral blood. The TCR comes from a woman in her forties or fifties with COVID-19, enrolled during active disease. The rearrangement joined TRBV10-1 to TRBJ2-7, and perhaps TRBD2 as D gene, on 5 matching bases. In nucleotides, the sequence is TGCGCCAGCAACGACTACCCCTACGAGCAGTACTTC. The encoded protein is CASNDYPYEQYF.